Below, 3 T cell receptor beta chains from the same sample are listed, as sequenced in a study of T cell responses to AZD1222 COVID-19 vaccine. Generated by immunoSEQ multiplex PCR, the TCRdb table keeps only in-frame clones and is missing some. The sample has about 130,000 clones, about 90% seen once. The sample was peripheral blood, taken on day 0 of AZD1222 vaccination. Every receptor here comes from an adult in good health.

V usage is TRBV6-5 and J usage is TRBJ2-5; D may be TRBD2 (5 bases). The CDR3 totals 13 residues. Germline-derived CDR1 and CDR2 are MNHEY and SVGAGI. Trimming removed 6 bases at V and 1 base at J, with 9 bases between. The CDR3 loop reads CASRPGVQETQYF. The CDR3 nucleotides read TGTGCCAGCAGGCCCGGGGTCCAAGAGACCCAGTACTTC.

V and J are TRBV14 and TRBJ2-7; no reliable D call. The germline V and J ends were trimmed by 4 bases and 2 bases, with 15 bases remaining between them. CDR1 SGHDN and CDR2 FVKESK come from the germline V gene. The CDR3 has 15 amino acids. The CDR3 region has the DNA TGTGCCAGCAGCCTTAGGAGCGAGAGAACCTACGAGCAGTACTTC. It specifies CASSLRSERTYEQYF. The full variable domain, completed using reference TRBV14 and TRBJ2-7, is EAGVTQFPSHSVIEKGQTVTLRCDPISGHDNLYWYRRVMGKEIKFLLHFVKESKQDESGMPNNRFLAERTGGTYSTLKVQPAELEDSGVYFCASSLRSERTYEQYFGPGTRLTVT.

This rearrangement joins TRBV19 to TRBJ2-3, with 8 bases that match TRBD2. Trimming cost V 6 bases and J 6 bases; bases outside gene matches: 17. Germline-derived CDR1 and CDR2 are LNHDA and SQIVND (reference sequence). This CDR3 spans 17 amino acids. The CDR3 nucleotides read TGTGCCAGTAGCTCGTTTAGGACGGGCGGGAGGTCGGATACGCAGTATTTT. Translated, it gives CASSSFRTGGRSDTQYF.